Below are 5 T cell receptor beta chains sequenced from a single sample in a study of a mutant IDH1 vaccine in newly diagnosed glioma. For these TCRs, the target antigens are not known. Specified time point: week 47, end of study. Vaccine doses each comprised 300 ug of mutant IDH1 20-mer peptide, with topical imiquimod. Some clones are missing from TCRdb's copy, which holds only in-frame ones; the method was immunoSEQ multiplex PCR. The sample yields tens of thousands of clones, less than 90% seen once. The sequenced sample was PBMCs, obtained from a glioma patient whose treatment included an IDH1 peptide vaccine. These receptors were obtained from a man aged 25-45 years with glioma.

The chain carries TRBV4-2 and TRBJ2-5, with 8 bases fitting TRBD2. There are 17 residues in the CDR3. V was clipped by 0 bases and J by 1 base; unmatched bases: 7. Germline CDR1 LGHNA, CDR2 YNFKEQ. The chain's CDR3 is CASSQDLAGLVQETQYF. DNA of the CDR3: TGTGCCAGCAGCCAAGATCTCGCGGGACTAGTCCAAGAGACCCAGTACTTC.

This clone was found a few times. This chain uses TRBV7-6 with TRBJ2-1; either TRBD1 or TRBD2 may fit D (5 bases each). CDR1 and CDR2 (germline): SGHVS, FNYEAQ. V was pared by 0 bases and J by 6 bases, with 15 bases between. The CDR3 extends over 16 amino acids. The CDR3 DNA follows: TGTGCCAGCAGCTTAGCCGCGGCAGGGACGTTCAATGAGCAGTTCTTC. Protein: CASSLAAAGTFNEQFF.

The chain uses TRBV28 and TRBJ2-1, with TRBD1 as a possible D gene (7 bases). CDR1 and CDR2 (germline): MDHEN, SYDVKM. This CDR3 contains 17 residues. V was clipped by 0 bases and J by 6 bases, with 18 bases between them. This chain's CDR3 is CASSLWGGDRKPNEQFF. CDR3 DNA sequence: TGTGCCAGCAGTTTATGGGGCGGGGACAGAAAACCCAATGAGCAGTTCTTC.

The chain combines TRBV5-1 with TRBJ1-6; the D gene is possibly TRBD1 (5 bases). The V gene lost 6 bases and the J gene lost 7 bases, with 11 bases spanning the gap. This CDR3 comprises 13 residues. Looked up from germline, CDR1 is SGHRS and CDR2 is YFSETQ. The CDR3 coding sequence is TGCGCCAGCACTGGGACGGCGAATTCACCCCTCCACTTT. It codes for CASTGTANSPLHF.

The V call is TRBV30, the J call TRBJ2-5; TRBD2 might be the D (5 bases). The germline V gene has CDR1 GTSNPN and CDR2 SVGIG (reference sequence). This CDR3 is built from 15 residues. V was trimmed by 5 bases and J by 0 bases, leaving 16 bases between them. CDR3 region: CAWGESWPYQETQYF. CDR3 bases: TGTGCCTGGGGGGAGTCGTGGCCCTACCAAGAGACCCAGTACTTC.